This T cell receptor beta chain appears in the sequencing data of a study of blood T cell repertoires in COVID-19. Study-wide context: COVID-19 samples from acute and convalescent phases originated in the United States, Italy and Spain.

This table comes from immunoSEQ multiplex PCR, and its TCRdb copy is limited to in-frame clones, with some not included. The data show approximately 150,000 clones, with around four fifths seen just once and roughly 6.4% held by the top ten. This clone was observed a few times. The sample comprised PBMCs or T cells enriched from blood (not recorded which). The sequence derives from a woman aged 40 to 50 who had recovered from COVID-19.

CDR3 in DNA: TGTGCCAGCAGCCCGAGGGACAGTGGAAACACCATATATTTT. This encodes CASSPRDSGNTIYF. The V call is TRBV7-8, the J call TRBJ1-3; 7 bases fit TRBD1. Trimming at V came to 5 bases and at J to 3 bases, leaving 4 bases not matched to a gene. Germline values: CDR1 SGHVS, CDR2 FQNEAQ. There are 14 residues in the CDR3.